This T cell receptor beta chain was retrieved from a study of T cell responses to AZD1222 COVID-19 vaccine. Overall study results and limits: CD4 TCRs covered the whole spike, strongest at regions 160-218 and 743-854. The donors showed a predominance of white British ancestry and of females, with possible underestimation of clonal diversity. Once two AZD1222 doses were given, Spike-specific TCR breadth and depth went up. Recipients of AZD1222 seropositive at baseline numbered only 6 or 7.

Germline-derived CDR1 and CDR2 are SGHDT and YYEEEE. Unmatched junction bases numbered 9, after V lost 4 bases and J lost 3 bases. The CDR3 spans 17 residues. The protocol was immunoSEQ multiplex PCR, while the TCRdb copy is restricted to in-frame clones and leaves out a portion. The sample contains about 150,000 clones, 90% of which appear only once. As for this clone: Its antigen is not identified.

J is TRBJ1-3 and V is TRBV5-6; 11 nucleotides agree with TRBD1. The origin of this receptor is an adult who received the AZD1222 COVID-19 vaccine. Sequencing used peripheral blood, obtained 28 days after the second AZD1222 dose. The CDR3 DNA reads TGTGCCAGCAGCCGTATGACCGGGACAGGGGGTGGAAACACCATATATTTT. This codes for CASSRMTGTGGGNTIYF.